This T cell receptor (beta chain) is from a study of blood T cell repertoires in COVID-19 (TCRdb year 2020). In the study overall: Samples covering the acute and convalescent phases of COVID-19 were provided by collaborators in the United States, Italy and Spain. The material from the prospective study consisted of cDNA or gDNA derived from T cells, B-cell-depleted T cells, or PBMCs. Deeply sampled blood TCRbeta repertoires from subjects exposed to, actively infected with, or recovered from COVID-19 were included in the dataset. The repertoires were made available in a free public database intended to serve as a resource for research on the immune response to SARS-CoV-2. Samples were obtained from the ongoing ImmuneRACE study (first 160 participants) and from some 1,200 subjects provided by 6 global collaborators. Nearly every sample came with metadata listing a de-identified subject ID, COVID-19 status, age in years and sex. HLA class I and class II types, where available, came from metadata supplied by the sample provider rather than from assay-based typing.

TCRbeta CDR3 regions were amplified from genomic DNA by means of the immunoSEQ Assay, a bias-controlled multiplex PCR. Turning to the authors' computational methods: The number of nucleated cells in each sample was estimated by amplification of reference gene primers within the assay. To quantify the absolute abundance of each unique TCRbeta CDR3 rearrangement, sequence reads were collapsed and filtered. For each sample, productive Simpson clonality was calculated as the square root of Simpson's diversity index over productive rearrangements. TCRdb re-hosts the immuneACCESS table, in-frame sequences only. Its copies lack some clones; in the studies checked, an unresolved V gene accounts for under half of them, and the cause for the rest is not known. From that table come the V and J calls and clone size; the DNA was used to work out D and trimming. The table for this sample lists 250,000 to 350,000 clones; about nine tenths of them were counted only once. Jointly, the top ten make up more than 9% of the sample.

V drops 2 bases and J drops 4 bases, leaving 8 bases in between. Its CDR3 holds 13 amino acids, cysteine through phenylalanine. Just CDR3 DNA is preserved here, 39 bases in frame from base 1. The germline V gene provides CDR1 SGDLS and CDR2 YYNGEE. Enrolling through a virtual design, the prospective study's participants ranged in age from roughly 18 to 90 years and lived across 20 to 25 United States geographic areas. In the prospective study, participants were assigned to cohorts based on the clinical history participants reported in a screening survey and a study questionnaire. For ImmuneRACE Cohort 3, a participant was defined as recovered based on two consecutive negative NP/OP PCR tests, clearance by a healthcare professional, or resolution of symptoms. Each participant in the prospective study had whole blood, serum and a nasopharyngeal or oropharyngeal swab collected by mobile phlebotomists. Over an approximately 2-month period, participants in the prospective study had the option of providing additional blood draws and questionnaires. Blood samples from the prospective study were shipped frozen or at room temperature prior to DNA extraction.

In regard to this clone: Its antigen is not yet known. One base away there is no much larger clone; base qualities are not given.

General findings and caveats noted by the study authors: The quantity of clinical and demographic metadata differed by source and by participant and was supplied without curation.

Sequencing was done on a sample of PBMCs or T cells enriched from blood (not recorded which). Recombination linked TRBV9 to TRBJ2-3, with the identity of the D gene unclear. The receptor was derived from a woman younger than 30 who had recovered from COVID-19. The CDR3 reads CASSVVESDTQYF. The bases read TGTGCCAGCAGCGTCGTTGAGTCAGATACGCAGTATTTT.